This TCR beta chain was sequenced in a study of T cells in Graves' hyperthyroidism and ophthalmopathy (dated by TCRdb to between 2019 and 2020). Some background on the complete study: Peripheral blood samples were taken at the time of initial diagnosis, prior to any treatment. Prospective prediction of ophthalmopathy was tested in an independent validation cohort of 18 to 20 hyperthyroidism patients and 15 to 17 patients who later progressed to ophthalmopathy. To identify distinguishing TCR V-J signatures, a discovery cohort of about 100 patients was used, comprising fewer than 45 with Graves' ophthalmopathy and some 60 with stable Graves' hyperthyroidism. The paper describes TCR Vbeta CDR3 sequencing of fewer than 150 peripheral blood samples, made up of fewer than 50 ophthalmopathy patients, 70 to 75 hyperthyroidism patients and roughly 17 progressor patients. The 75 to 100 discovery patients were randomly split 7:3 into training and test sets. In about 6 Graves' hyperthyroidism patients, the study also compared T-cell repertoires from thyroid tissue with T-cell repertoires from blood. Following sampling, methimazole starting at 30 mg daily was given to hyperthyroidism patients, and high-dose intravenous methylprednisolone was given to ophthalmopathy patients. General conclusions and limits of the study: In validation, progression to ophthalmopathy was predicted by the model with nearly 71% sensitivity and roughly 76% specificity, a median of around 6.5 months before onset. Most expanded thyroid clonotypes (frequency above 0.001) were also detected in blood, a finding suggesting that blood repertoires may reflect thyroid immune responses. A 13 V-J signature model separated ophthalmopathy from stable hyperthyroidism, with 87.88% sensitivity and roughly 81% specificity in cross-validation and 80%/75% in testing. Sample size was not statistically predetermined, and investigators were not blinded to group allocation.

The TCR beta CDR3 regions were amplified from RNA transcripts. The first round of RT-PCR for the TCR CDR3 was performed with the HTBI primer set and the Qiagen OneStep RT-PCR kit. Libraries were constructed in a second round of multiplex PCR, after which size selection and purification were performed. Paired-end sequencing of the libraries was performed with 100 bp reads on an Illumina HiSeq2000. The paper's processing steps were these. SOAPnuke was used to process the raw data, with reads discarded if the reads contained adapters or uncalled bases, had a mean Phred below 15, or lacked an exact constant-primer or identifier match. COPE v1.2.5 was used to merge the high-quality paired reads, and each unique nucleotide sequence was defined as a clonotype. MiTCR v1.1 was used to align the clonotypes against IMGT TRBV, TRBD and TRBJ reference segments. The analysis was restricted to V-J combinations with a frequency above 0.0001, which together covered just over 98% of the repertoires. A TCS score was defined as the ratio of F50 (clonal expansion) to E x V (chaos), with BLOSUM62-based TCRdist applied between CDR3 peptides within each V-J. Welch's t-statistics and random forest reduced roughly 530 V-J features to 13, which were used in a naive Bayes classifier (R e1071). Starting from the raw public reads, TCRdb applied fastp trimming at Q25, assembled clones with MiXCR and retained in-frame beta chains. Identical CDR3 proteins give one entry, which carries the most common genes and DNA. The V and J calls, along with clone size, are taken from TCRdb and not from the paper's own processing. A total of 550,000 to 600,000 distinct CDR3 sequences appear in this sample, 12% to 15% of them only once. Over 6% of the sample comes from the top ten.

Moderately to severely active disease, a Clinical Activity Score of at least 3, a NOSPECS grade of at least 4, and a duration under 3 months were present in ophthalmopathy patients. The study excluded patients with uncontrolled infections, other autoimmune diseases, pregnancy or lactation. Diagnoses relied on clinical symptoms, serum thyroxine and TRAb, thyroid ultrasound and orbital computed tomography. Ficoll-Paque density gradient centrifugation was used to isolate PBMCs from about 10 ml of fresh peripheral blood. Trizol reagent was used to extract total RNA, and RNA quality was then checked on an Agilent 2100 Bioanalyzer. The V end gives up 3 bases and the J end 5 bases, leaving 9 bases in the junction not matched to a gene. The germline V gene encodes CDR1 LGHNA and CDR2 YNFKEQ. Inclusive of the bounding cysteine and phenylalanine, the CDR3 is 15 residues long. The entry retains the CDR3 DNA only, 45 bases that are in frame from base 1.

Points on this clonotype: This clone's antigen is unknown. Base qualities are not at hand, and no much larger clone is one base apart.

Sequenced material: blood. The receptor chain draws on TRBV4-2 and TRBJ1-2; a stretch of 7 junction bases matches TRBD1. The sequence came from a woman aged 18-29 years with Graves' ophthalmopathy. The sequenced DNA is TGTGCCAGCAGCCACGATGACAGGGAGACATATGGCTACACCTTC. Translated, it gives CASSHDDRETYGYTF.